This TCR beta chain was profiled in a study of blood T cell repertoires in COVID-19 (dated by TCRdb to the early 2020s). Notes on the research overall: The collaborator samples originated in the United States, Italy and Spain and spanned the acute and convalescent phases of COVID-19. The prospective study material was composed of cDNA or gDNA derived from T cells, B-cell-depleted T cells, or PBMCs. The dataset comprised deeply sampled blood TCRbeta repertoires from subjects exposed to, actively infected with, or recovered from COVID-19. The repertoires were released in a freely available public database meant as a resource for research on the immune response to SARS-CoV-2. The samples were drawn from the first 160 participants of the ongoing ImmuneRACE study and from 1,254 subjects provided by 6 global collaborators. A de-identified subject ID, COVID-19 status, age in years and sex were almost always included in the sample metadata. Where available, HLA class I and class II types were obtained from metadata supplied by the sample provider rather than from assay-based typing. Beyond this particular receptor, the publication reports: How much clinical and demographic metadata was included differed by source and by participant, and the metadata was provided uncurated.

A word on this clone: Its antigen is currently not known. Base quality data are lacking; no much larger clone is found one base away.

At the junction V is shortened by 6 bases and J by 0 bases, with 6 bases in between. From the cysteine up to the phenylalanine, the CDR3 has a length of 13 residues. Only the CDR3 part of the read is kept: 39 bases, read in frame from the first base. The CDR1 and CDR2 encoded by the germline V gene are MNHEY and SVGAGI. The immunoSEQ Assay, a bias-controlled multiplex PCR, was used to amplify TCRbeta CDR3 regions from genomic DNA. Per the authors' processing: Nucleated cell counts per sample were estimated from amplification of reference gene primers within the assay. Sequence reads were collapsed and filtered to measure the absolute abundance of every unique TCRbeta CDR3 rearrangement. For each sample, productive Simpson clonality was calculated as the square root of Simpson's diversity index over productive rearrangements. TCRdb stores this immuneACCESS table with in-frame sequences only. Part of the clones is absent; in the studies checked, under half of the shortfall reflects unresolved V genes, and no reason is known for the rest. V and J calls and clone size are those listed in that table; D and trimming were worked out from the DNA. Recorded for this sample are more than 110,000 clones; about 80% of them occurred a single time. The ten largest clones take up roughly 7.3% of the sample.

Each collaborating institution followed its own protocols to collect whole blood in K2EDTA tubes. For TCRbeta analysis, collaborators shipped samples as frozen whole blood, isolated PBMCs, or DNA extracted from either of those sample types. The TCR was taken from a human donor in a cohort sampled during active COVID-19. The chain is made from TRBV6-5 and TRBJ1-5; confidence is insufficient to name the D gene. The sequenced sample was peripheral blood. Here the CDR3 is given as CASRRYSNQPQHF. Read as DNA, the sequence is TGTGCCAGCAGGAGATATAGCAATCAGCCCCAGCATTTT.